This T cell receptor beta chain was identified in a study of Graves' ophthalmopathy and Graves' hyperthyroidism. Presentation of ophthalmopathy in the donors involved moderate-to-severe activity, CAS ≥3, NOSPECS ≥4 and a duration under 3 months. The study excluded patients with other autoimmune diseases, uncontrolled infections, pregnancy or lactation. The CDR3 is 14 residues long. CDR1 and CDR2 (germline): SNHLY, FYNNEI. This clonotype was seen a handful of times. Compared with germline, one end of the junction differs, possibly owing to a read error. As the template, RNA transcripts were used to amplify TCR beta CDR3 regions. First-round RT-PCR used HTBI primers; second-round multiplex PCR followed. One entry per CDR3 protein, called by TCRdb with MiXCR from the multiplex PCR reads. The top ten clones hold approximately 9.8% of a sample with about 480,000 distinct CDR3 sequences, about 15% of them seen once.

V is TRBV2 and J is TRBJ2-4, with 7 bases that match TRBD1. This clonotype was sampled from a woman aged 25 to 39 with Graves' ophthalmopathy. What was sequenced was blood. CDR3 sequence: CASRPFGQDDIKYF. In DNA form, the CDR3 reads TGTGCCAGCAGGCCTTTCGGACAGGATGACATTAAGTACTTC. The whole variable domain, filled in from reference TRBV2 and TRBJ2-4, reads EPEVTQTPSHQVTQMGQEVILRCVPISNHLYFYWYRQILGQKVEFLVSFYNNEISEKSEIFDDQFSVERPDGSNFTLKIRSTKLEDSAMYFCASRPFGQDDIKYFGAGTRLSVL.